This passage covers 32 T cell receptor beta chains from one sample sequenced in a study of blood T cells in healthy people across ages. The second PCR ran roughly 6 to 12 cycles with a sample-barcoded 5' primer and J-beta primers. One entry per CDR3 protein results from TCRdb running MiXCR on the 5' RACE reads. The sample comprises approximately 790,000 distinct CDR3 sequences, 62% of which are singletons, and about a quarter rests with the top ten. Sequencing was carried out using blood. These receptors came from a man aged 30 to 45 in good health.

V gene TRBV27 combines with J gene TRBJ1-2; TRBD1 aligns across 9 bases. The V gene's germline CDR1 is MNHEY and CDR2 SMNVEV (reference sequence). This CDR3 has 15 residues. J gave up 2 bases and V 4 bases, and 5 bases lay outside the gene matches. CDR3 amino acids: CASSSTGGTNYGYTF. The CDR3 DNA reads TGTGCCAGCAGTTCCACAGGGGGCACCAACTATGGCTACACCTTC.

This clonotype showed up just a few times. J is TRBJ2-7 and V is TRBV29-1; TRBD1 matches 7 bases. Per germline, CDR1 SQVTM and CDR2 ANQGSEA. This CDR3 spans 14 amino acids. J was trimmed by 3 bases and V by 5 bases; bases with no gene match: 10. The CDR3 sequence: CSVRMRQGIYEQYF. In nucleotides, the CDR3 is TGCAGCGTTAGGATGCGACAGGGTATCTACGAGCAGTACTTC.

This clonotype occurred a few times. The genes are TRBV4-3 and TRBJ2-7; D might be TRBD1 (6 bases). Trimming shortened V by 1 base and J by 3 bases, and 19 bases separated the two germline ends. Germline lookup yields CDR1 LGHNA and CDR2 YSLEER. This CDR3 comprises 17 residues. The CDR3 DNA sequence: TGCGCCAGCAGCCAAGGGGGGCCGGCAGGGGCTTACTACGAGCAGTACTTC. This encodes CASSQGGPAGAYYEQYF.

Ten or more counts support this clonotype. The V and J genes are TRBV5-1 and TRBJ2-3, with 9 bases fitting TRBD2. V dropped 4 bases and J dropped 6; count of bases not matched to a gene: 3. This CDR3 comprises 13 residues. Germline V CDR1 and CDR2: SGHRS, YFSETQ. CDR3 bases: TGCGCCAGCAGCCCTAGCGGGGCGGATACGCAGTATTTT. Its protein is CASSPSGADTQYF.

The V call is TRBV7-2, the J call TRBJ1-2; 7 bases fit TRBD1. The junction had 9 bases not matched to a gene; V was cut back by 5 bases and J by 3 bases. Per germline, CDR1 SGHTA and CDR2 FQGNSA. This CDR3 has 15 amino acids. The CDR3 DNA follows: TGTGCCAGCAGCCGTACTATAACAGGGGACTATGGCTACACCTTC. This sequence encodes CASSRTITGDYGYTF.

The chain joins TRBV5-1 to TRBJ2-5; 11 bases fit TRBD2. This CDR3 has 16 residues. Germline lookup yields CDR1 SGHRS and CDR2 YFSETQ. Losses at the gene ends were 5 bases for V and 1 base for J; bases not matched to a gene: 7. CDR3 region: CASSPETSGIQETQYF. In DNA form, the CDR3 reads TGCGCCAGCAGTCCTGAGACTAGCGGGATCCAAGAGACCCAGTACTTC.

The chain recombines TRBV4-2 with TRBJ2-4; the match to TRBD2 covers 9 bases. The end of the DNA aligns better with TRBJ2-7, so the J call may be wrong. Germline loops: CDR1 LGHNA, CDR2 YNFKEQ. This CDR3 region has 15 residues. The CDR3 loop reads CASSQGTSAFYEQYF. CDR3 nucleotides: TGTGCCAGCAGCCAAGGGACTAGCGCTTTTTACGAGCAGTACTTC.

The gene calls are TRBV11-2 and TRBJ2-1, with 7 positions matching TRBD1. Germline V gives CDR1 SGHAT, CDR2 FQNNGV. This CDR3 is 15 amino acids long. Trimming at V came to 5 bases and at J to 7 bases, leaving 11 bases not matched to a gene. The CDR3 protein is CASSPRTGEGNEQFF. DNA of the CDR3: TGTGCCAGCAGCCCCAGGACAGGCGAGGGGAATGAGCAGTTCTTC.

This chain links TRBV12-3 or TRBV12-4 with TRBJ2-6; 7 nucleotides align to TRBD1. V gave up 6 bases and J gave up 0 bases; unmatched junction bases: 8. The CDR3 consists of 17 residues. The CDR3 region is CASSRQGTGSGANVLTF. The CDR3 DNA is TGTGCCAGCAGCCGACAGGGAACGGGCTCTGGGGCCAACGTCCTGACTTTC.

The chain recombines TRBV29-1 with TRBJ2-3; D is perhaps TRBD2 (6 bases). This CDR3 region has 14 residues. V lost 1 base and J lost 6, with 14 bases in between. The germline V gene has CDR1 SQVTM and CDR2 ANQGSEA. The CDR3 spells CSVEGTSGRDTQYF. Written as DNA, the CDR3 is TGCAGCGTTGAAGGGACATCGGGGAGGGATACGCAGTATTTT.

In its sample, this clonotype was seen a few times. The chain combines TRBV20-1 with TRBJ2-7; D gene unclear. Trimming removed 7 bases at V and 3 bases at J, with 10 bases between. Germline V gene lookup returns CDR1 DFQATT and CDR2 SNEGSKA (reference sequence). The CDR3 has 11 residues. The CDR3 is CSVGYSYEQYF. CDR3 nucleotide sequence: TGCAGTGTCGGGTATAGCTACGAGCAGTACTTC.

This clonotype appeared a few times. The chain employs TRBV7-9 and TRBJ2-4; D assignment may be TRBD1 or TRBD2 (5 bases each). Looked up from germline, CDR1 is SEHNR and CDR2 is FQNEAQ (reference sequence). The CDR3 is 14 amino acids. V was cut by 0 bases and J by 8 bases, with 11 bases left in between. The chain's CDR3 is CASSLAPRGDIQYF. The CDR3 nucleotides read TGTGCCAGCAGCTTAGCGCCCCGAGGGGACATTCAGTACTTC.

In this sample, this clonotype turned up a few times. CDR3 DNA sequence: TGTGCCAGCAGCTCGGCGGGGACAGTCTACGAGCAGTACTTC. The encoded protein is CASSSAGTVYEQYF. The rearrangement joins TRBV7-2 to TRBJ2-7; possibly TRBD1 for D (7 bases). This CDR3 is built from 14 residues. Trimming took 4 bases from V and 3 from J, leaving 13 bases between them. Germline V gene sequence: CDR1 SGHTA, CDR2 FQGNSA.

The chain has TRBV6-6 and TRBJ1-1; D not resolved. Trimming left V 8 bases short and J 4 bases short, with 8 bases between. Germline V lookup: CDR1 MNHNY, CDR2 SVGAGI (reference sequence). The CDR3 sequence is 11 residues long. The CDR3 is CASESGTEAFF. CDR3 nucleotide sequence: TGTGCCAGCGAGTCCGGCACTGAAGCTTTCTTT.

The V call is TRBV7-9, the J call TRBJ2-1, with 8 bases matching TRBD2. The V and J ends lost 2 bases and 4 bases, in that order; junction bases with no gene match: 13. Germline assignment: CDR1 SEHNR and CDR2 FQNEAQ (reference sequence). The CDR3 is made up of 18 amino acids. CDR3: CASSLIFPRAGEYNEQFF. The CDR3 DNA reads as TGTGCCAGCAGCTTAATATTTCCCAGAGCGGGGGAGTACAATGAGCAGTTCTTC.

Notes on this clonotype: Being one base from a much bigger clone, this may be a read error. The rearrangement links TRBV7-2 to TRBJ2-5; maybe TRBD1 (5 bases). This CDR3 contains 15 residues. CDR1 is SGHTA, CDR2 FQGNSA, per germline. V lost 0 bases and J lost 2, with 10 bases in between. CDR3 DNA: TGTGCCAGCAGCTTAGCTGATGACAGACAAGAGACCCAGTACTTC. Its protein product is CASSLADDRQETQYF.

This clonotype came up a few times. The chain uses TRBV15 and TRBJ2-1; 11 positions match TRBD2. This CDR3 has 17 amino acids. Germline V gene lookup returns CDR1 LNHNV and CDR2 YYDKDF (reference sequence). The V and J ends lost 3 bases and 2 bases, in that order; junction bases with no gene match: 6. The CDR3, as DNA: TGTGCCACCAGCAGGGGTCCGACTAGCGGGGCCTACAATGAGCAGTTCTTC. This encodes CATSRGPTSGAYNEQFF.

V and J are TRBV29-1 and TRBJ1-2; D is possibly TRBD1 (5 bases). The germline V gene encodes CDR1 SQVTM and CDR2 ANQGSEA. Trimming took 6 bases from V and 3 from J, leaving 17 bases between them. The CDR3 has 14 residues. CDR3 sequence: CSVPPSTADYGYTF. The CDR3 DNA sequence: TGCAGCGTCCCCCCCTCGACAGCAGACTATGGCTACACCTTC.

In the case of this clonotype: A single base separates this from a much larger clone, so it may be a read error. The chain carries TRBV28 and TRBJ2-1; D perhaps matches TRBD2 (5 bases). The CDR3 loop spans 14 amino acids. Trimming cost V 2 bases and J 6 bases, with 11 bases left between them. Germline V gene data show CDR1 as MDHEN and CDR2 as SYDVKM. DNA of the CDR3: TGTGCCAGCAGTTTAGCCCCGGGGAGCAATGAGCAGTTCTTC. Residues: CASSLAPGSNEQFF.

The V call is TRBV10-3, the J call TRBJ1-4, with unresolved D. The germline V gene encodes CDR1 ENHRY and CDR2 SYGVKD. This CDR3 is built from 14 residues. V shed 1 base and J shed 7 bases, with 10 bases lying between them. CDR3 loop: CAISELGSGEKLFF. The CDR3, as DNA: TGTGCCATCAGTGAGTTGGGGAGTGGTGAAAAACTGTTTTTT.

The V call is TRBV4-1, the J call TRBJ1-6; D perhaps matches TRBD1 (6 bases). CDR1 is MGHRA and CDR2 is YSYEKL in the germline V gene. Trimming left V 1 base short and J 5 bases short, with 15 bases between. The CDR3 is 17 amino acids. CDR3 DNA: TGCGCCAGCAGCCAAGGGGCTTCAGGACAGAATAATTCACCCCTCCACTTT. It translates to CASSQGASGQNNSPLHF.

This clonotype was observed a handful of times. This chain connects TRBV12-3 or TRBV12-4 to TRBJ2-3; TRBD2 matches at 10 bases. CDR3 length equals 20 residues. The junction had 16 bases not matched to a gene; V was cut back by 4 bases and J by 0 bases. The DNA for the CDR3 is TGTGCCAGCAGTTCAGCTTTAGCTCTAGCGGGGGATCTTAGCACAGATACGCAGTATTTT. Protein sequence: CASSSALALAGDLSTDTQYF.

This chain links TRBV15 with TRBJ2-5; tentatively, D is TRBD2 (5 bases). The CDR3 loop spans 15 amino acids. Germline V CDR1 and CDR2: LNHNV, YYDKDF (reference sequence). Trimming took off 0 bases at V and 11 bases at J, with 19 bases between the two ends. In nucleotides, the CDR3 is TGTGCCACCAGCAGAGATCTCCGCCCGGGGAATGAGCAGTACTTC. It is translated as CATSRDLRPGNEQYF.

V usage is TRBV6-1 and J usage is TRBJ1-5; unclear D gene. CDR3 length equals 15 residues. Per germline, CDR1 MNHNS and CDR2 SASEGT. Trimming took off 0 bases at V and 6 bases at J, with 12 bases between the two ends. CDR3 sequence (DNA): TGTGCCAGCAGTGAAGCTGCGGGGAGTGCTCAGCCCCAGCATTTT. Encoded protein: CASSEAAGSAQPQHF.

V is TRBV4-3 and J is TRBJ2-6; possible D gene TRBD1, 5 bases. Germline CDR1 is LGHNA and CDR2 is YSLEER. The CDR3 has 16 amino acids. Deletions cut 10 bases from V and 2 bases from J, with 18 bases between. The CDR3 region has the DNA TGCGCCAACAGTCCAAACCAGGGTACTGGGGCCAACGTCCTGACTTTC. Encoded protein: CANSPNQGTGANVLTF.

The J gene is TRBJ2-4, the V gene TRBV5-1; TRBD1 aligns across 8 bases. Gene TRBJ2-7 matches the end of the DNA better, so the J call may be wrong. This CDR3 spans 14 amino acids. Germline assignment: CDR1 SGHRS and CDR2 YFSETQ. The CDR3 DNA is TGCGCCAGCAGCGTCGGACAGGGTCGAAGCGAGCAGTACTTC. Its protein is CASSVGQGRSEQYF.

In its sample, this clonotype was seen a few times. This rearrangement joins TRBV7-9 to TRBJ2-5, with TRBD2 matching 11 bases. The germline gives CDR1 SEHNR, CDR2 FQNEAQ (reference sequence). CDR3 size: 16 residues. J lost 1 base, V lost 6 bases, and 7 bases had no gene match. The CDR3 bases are TGTGCCAGCAGGTTCGGGACTAGCGGATTCCAAGAGACCCAGTACTTC. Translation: CASRFGTSGFQETQYF.

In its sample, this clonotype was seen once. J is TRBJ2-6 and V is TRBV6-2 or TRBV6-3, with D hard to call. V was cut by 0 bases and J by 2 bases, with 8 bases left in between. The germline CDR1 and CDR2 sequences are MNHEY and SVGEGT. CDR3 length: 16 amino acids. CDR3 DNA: TGTGCCAGCAGTTACTCAGGTGGCCCTGGGGCCAACGTCCTGACTTTC. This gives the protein CASSYSGGPGANVLTF.

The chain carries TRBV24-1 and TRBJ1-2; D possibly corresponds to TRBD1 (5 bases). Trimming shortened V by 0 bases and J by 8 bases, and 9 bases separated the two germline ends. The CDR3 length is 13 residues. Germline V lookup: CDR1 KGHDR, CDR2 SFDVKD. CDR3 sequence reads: CATSDLHWGGYTF. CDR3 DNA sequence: TGTGCCACCAGTGATTTGCATTGGGGCGGCTACACCTTC.

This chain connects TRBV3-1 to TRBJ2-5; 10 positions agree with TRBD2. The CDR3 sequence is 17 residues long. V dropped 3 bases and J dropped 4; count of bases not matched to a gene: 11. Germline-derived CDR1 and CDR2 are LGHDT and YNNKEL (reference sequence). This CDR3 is CASSQGNLAGVGETQYF. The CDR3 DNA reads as TGTGCCAGCAGCCAGGGGAACCTAGCGGGGGTCGGAGAGACCCAGTACTTC.

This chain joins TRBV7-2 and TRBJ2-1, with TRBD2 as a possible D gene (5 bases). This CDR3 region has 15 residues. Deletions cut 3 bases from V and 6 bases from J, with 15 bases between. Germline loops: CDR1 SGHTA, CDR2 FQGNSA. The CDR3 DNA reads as TGTGCCAGCAGCTTCATCCGGGAAAATTGCAATGAGCAGTTCTTC. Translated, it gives CASSFIRENCNEQFF.

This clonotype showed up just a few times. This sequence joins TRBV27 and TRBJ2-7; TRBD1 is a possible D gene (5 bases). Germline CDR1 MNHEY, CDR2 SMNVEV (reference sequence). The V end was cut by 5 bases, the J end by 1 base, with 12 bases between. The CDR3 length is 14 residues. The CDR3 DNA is TGTGCCAGCAGTGAACAGGTGATGTCCTACGAGCAGTACTTC. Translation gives CASSEQVMSYEQYF.